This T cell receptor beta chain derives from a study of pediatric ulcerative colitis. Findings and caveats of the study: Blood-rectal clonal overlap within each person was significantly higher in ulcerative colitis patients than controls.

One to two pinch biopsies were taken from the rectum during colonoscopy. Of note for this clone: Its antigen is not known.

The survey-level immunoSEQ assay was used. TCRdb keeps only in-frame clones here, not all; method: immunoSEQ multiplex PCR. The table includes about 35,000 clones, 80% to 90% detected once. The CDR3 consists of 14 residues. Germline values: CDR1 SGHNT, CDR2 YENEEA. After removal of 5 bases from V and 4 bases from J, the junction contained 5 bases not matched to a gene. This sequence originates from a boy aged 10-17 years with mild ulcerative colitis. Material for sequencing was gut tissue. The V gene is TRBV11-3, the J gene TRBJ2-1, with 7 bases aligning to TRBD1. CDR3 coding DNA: TGTGCCAGCAGCGCACGACAGGGATACAATGAGCAGTTCTTC. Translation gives CASSARQGYNEQFF.